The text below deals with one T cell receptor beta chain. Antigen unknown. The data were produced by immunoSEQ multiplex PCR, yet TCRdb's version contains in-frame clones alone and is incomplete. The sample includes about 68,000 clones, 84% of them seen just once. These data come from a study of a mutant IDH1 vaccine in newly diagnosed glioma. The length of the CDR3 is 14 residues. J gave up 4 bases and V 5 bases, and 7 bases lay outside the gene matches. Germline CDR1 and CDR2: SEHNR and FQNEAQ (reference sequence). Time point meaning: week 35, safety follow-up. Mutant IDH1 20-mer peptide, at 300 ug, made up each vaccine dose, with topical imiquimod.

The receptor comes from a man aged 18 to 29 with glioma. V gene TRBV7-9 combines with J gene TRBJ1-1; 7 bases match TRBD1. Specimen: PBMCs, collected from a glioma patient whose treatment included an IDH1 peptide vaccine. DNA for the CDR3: TGTGCCAGCAGCCAATGGGCAGGGGGCACTGAAGCTTTCTTT. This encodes CASSQWAGGTEAFF.